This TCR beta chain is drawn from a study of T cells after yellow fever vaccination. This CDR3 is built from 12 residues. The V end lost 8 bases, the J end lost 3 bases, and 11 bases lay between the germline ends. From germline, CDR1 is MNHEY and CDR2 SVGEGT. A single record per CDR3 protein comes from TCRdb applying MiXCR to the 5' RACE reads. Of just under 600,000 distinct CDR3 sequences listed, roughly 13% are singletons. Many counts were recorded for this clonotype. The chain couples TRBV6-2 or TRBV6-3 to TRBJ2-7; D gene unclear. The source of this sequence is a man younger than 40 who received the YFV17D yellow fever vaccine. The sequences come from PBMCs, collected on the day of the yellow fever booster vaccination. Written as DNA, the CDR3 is TGTGCCAGCTCTCGCCGGCTCTACGAGCAGTACTTC. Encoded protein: CASSRRLYEQYF.